This TCR beta chain was obtained from a study of CD8+ T cells in alopecia areata. Study details: The duration of tofacitinib was 6 to 18 months, with 6 months off drug afterward.

Isolated RNA was reverse transcribed into cDNA used as the sequencing template. TCRdb keeps only in-frame clones here, not all; method: immunoSEQ multiplex PCR. This sample has about 180,000 clones, with 63% found just once. CDR1 and CDR2 from the germline V gene are MNHEY and SVGAGI. Trimming stripped 2 bases from V and 5 bases from J, with 13 bases between. CDR3 size: 14 residues. Sequencing was performed on CD4+ T cells sorted from blood, taken at week 0. J is TRBJ2-7 and V is TRBV6-5; D gene unclear. This clonotype originated in a human donor with alopecia areata. The DNA of the CDR3 is TGTGCCAGCAGTTACGGGTCTACCAGTAACGAGCAGTACTTC. Protein: CASSYGSTSNEQYF.